What follows are 28 T cell receptor beta chains derived from one specimen sequenced in a study of T cells in Graves' hyperthyroidism and ophthalmopathy. Researchers took RNA transcripts and amplified the TCR beta CDR3 regions from them. RT-PCR in the first round (using the HTBI primer set) targeted the TCR CDR3. MiXCR was run by TCRdb on the multiplex PCR reads, yielding one entry per CDR3 protein. In the table there are 650,000 to 750,000 distinct CDR3 sequences, 11% to 15% of which are singletons. Sequenced input: blood. These receptors were collected from a woman aged 18-29 years with Graves' hyperthyroidism.

This clonotype has more than one count but fewer than ten. The rearrangement joins TRBV6-4 to TRBJ2-3; 8 bases line up with TRBD2. V was pared by 4 bases and J by 6 bases, with 9 bases of the junction left unmatched. This CDR3 comprises 15 residues. CDR1 and CDR2 (germline): MRHNA, SNTAGT. CDR3 in amino acids: CASSGRAGVGDTQYF. CDR3 DNA sequence: TGTGCCAGCAGTGGGAGAGCGGGAGTCGGTGATACGCAGTATTTT.

This clonotype appeared many times. V and J are TRBV6-1 and TRBJ1-1; TRBD1 aligns across 8 bases. The CDR3 sequence is 15 residues long. Germline V gene sequence: CDR1 MNHNS, CDR2 SASEGT. V gave up 5 bases and J gave up 4 bases; unmatched junction bases: 9. Here the CDR3 reads CASSPGQALSTEAFF. CDR3 nucleotide sequence: TGTGCCAGCAGTCCGGGACAGGCTCTCTCCACTGAAGCTTTCTTT.

There are many counts of this clonotype. The chain is built from TRBV4-3 and TRBJ2-1, with D unclear. Trimming pared 1 base from V and 4 bases from J, leaving 11 bases between. Germline V gene sequence: CDR1 LGHNA, CDR2 YSLEER. This CDR3 contains 15 residues. The CDR3 nucleotides read TGCGCCAGCAGCCAAGGAGGTCCTGGGTACAATGAGCAGTTCTTC. Translation gives CASSQGGPGYNEQFF.

In its sample, this clonotype was seen a few times. The rearrangement links TRBV15 to TRBJ2-4; 10 bases are shared with TRBD2. The germline gives CDR1 LNHNV, CDR2 YYDKDF (reference sequence). J lost 4 bases, V lost 5 bases, and 8 bases had no gene match. CDR3 length equals 16 residues. Written as DNA, the CDR3 is TGTGCCACCAGCTTCCGACTAGCGGGTGGGAAAAACATTCAGTACTTC. As protein: CATSFRLAGGKNIQYF.

This clonotype was seen ten or more times. The CDR3 DNA reads TGTGCTAGTGGTACCTCCCCGACAGGGCGAAGAGACACAGATACGCAGTATTTT. Its protein product is CASGTSPTGRRDTDTQYF. V gene TRBV12-5 combines with J gene TRBJ2-3; 7 nucleotides align to TRBD1. Germline CDR1 LGHNT, CDR2 FRNRAP. The V segment lost 5 bases and the J segment 2 bases; nucleotides outside the gene matches: 16. The CDR3 sequence is 18 residues long.

This clonotype turned up a few times. This chain uses TRBV12-5 with TRBJ2-1, with TRBD2 matching over 7 bases. J was trimmed by 3 bases and V by 0 bases; bases with no gene match: 8. The CDR3 runs 17 residues. CDR1 is LGHNT, CDR2 FRNRAP, per germline. The CDR3 here is CASGLVLGGRVYNEQFF. Written as DNA, the CDR3 is TGTGCTAGTGGTTTGGTACTGGGAGGGAGGGTCTACAATGAGCAGTTCTTC.

The sample holds many counts of this clonotype. The J gene is TRBJ1-5, the V gene TRBV28, with a possible D match to TRBD1 (6 bases). Trimming stripped 6 bases from V and 2 bases from J, with 14 bases between. The length of the CDR3 is 15 residues. CDR1 and CDR2 from the germline V gene are MDHEN and SYDVKM. CDR3 bases: TGTGCCAGCAGCCGCAACAGGGTAGGCAATCAGCCCCAGCATTTT. Amino acid sequence: CASSRNRVGNQPQHF. The entire variable domain, with the rest obtained from reference TRBV28 and TRBJ1-5, is as follows: DVKVTQSSRYLVKRTGEKVFLECVQDMDHENMFWYRQDPGLGLRLIYFSYDVKMKEKGDIPEGYSVSREKKERFSLILESASTNQTSMYLCASSRNRVGNQPQHFGDGTRLSIL.

This clonotype was counted at least ten times. This chain joins TRBV20-1 and TRBJ2-7; 7 nucleotides match TRBD1. Trimming removed 5 bases from V and 3 bases from J; junction bases left unmatched: 10. This CDR3 spans 14 amino acids. Germline V gives CDR1 DFQATT, CDR2 SNEGSKA (reference sequence). This CDR3 reads CSAPFGQGVYEQYF. The CDR3 region has the DNA TGCAGTGCTCCCTTTGGGCAGGGGGTCTACGAGCAGTACTTC.

This clonotype was seen many times. V and J are TRBV18 and TRBJ1-2, with D perhaps matching TRBD1 (6 bases). Trimming took off 3 bases at V and 4 bases at J, with 15 bases between the two ends. CDR3 size: 15 residues. Per the germline V gene, CDR1 is KGHSH and CDR2 is LQKENI. CDR3 DNA sequence: TGTGCCAGCTCACCTCGGGACAACCCCTTCTATGGCTACACCTTC. This codes for CASSPRDNPFYGYTF.

The chain joins TRBV29-1 to TRBJ2-1; D unresolved. The CDR3 covers 12 residues. CDR1 SQVTM and CDR2 ANQGSEA come from the germline V gene. Trimming pared 4 bases from V and 4 bases from J, leaving 8 bases between. The DNA for the CDR3 is TGCAGCGTTGTTTGGGATTACAATGAGCAGTTCTTC. It is translated as CSVVWDYNEQFF.

This clonotype came up many times. The chain recombines TRBV12-3 or TRBV12-4 with TRBJ2-1, with D hard to call. There are 11 residues in the CDR3. The V gene lost 4 bases and the J gene lost 10 bases, with 8 bases spanning the gap. The CDR3 loop is CASSYTPEQFF. Written as DNA, the CDR3 is TGTGCCAGCAGTTACACTCCGGAGCAGTTCTTC.

A remark on this clonotype: Since no conserved phenylalanine or tryptophan closes the CDR3, a read error is the likely cause. The chain couples TRBV27 to TRBJ2-5, with 11 bases that match TRBD2. The germline V gene encodes CDR1 MNHEY and CDR2 SMNVEV (reference sequence). Trimming cost V 7 bases and J 4 bases; bases outside gene matches: 2. CDR3 length: 13 amino acids. CDR3 in DNA: TGTGCCAGCACCGGACTAGCGGGAGAGACCCAGTACCTC. As protein: CASTGLAGETQYL.

This clonotype was seen a handful of times. V usage is TRBV7-2 and J usage is TRBJ2-7; D possibly uses TRBD1 or TRBD2 (5 bases each). V was cut by 4 bases and J by 0 bases, with 13 bases left in between. CDR3 length: 15 residues. Per germline, CDR1 SGHTA and CDR2 FQGNSA. CDR3 sequence (DNA): TGTGCCAGCAGCTCCGGGACGGAGCGCTCCTACGAGCAGTACTTC. It codes for CASSSGTERSYEQYF.

This clonotype was recorded many times. This may arise from a read error, as a much more abundant clone is one base away. This sequence joins TRBV28 and TRBJ2-7; no clear D. Trimming pared 7 bases from V and 1 base from J, leaving 8 bases between. Germline V CDR1 and CDR2: MDHEN, SYDVKM. The CDR3 covers 12 residues. CDR3 nucleotides: TGTGCCAGCAACTCCGGGTCCTACGAGCAGTACTTC. Protein sequence: CASNSGSYEQYF.

This clonotype was seen a handful of times. The J gene is TRBJ2-6, the V gene TRBV19; 10 bases match TRBD1. J lost 2 bases, V lost 7 bases, and 2 bases had no gene match. This CDR3 contains 15 residues. Germline V gene data show CDR1 as LNHDA and CDR2 as SQIVND (reference sequence). CDR3 in amino acids: CASTGTGAGANVLTF. CDR3 nucleotide sequence: TGTGCCAGTACCGGGACAGGGGCTGGGGCCAACGTCCTGACTTTC.

Comment on this clonotype: An end of the junction differs from the germline gene, which may be a read error. The CDR3 DNA reads as TGTGCCAGCAGTTTAGTGGGGAGCAATCAGTCCCAGCATTTT. Residues: CASSLVGSNQSQHF. The chain links TRBV27 to TRBJ1-5; no reliable D call. Germline V gives CDR1 MNHEY, CDR2 SMNVEV (reference sequence). The CDR3 covers 14 residues.

This clonotype has only a few counts. The chain joins TRBV19 to TRBJ1-1; D is perhaps TRBD1 (6 bases). The length of the CDR3 is 15 residues. The V end was cut by 5 bases, the J end by 1 base, with 14 bases between. Per the germline V gene, CDR1 is LNHDA and CDR2 is SQIVND (reference sequence). CDR3 amino acids: CASSGRTAWNTEAFF. The CDR3 DNA sequence: TGTGCCAGTAGTGGAAGGACAGCTTGGAACACTGAAGCTTTCTTT.

This clonotype came up many times. The chain employs TRBV30 and TRBJ2-1; 11 positions match TRBD2. The CDR3 covers 12 residues. V shed 3 bases, J shed 12 bases, and the junction held 4 bases outside the gene matches. The germline V gene has CDR1 GTSNPN and CDR2 SVGIG (reference sequence). CDR3 sequence reads: CAWRPGLAAQFF. CDR3 bases: TGTGCCTGGAGGCCGGGACTAGCGGCGCAGTTCTTC.

This sequence joins TRBV29-1 and TRBJ2-7; TRBD1 agrees at 12 bases. The CDR3 has 14 residues. The germline CDR1 and CDR2 sequences are SQVTM and ANQGSEA. Unmatched junction bases numbered 8, after V lost 6 bases and J lost 5 bases. The CDR3 nucleotides are TGCAGCGTGGACGCCGGGACAGGGGGCGACGAGCAGTACTTC. It codes for CSVDAGTGGDEQYF.

This clonotype was seen at least ten times. The chain employs TRBV6-2 or TRBV6-3 and TRBJ2-1; D remains unclear. V gave up 6 bases and J gave up 0 bases, with 9 bases separating them. The CDR3 has 14 residues. The germline V gene has CDR1 MNHEY and CDR2 SVGEGT. This CDR3 is CASSYPSSYNEQFF. As DNA, the CDR3 is TGTGCCAGCAGCTATCCCAGCTCCTACAATGAGCAGTTCTTC.

The table lists this clonotype with many counts. The chain couples TRBV20-1 to TRBJ2-3, with no clear D. This CDR3 spans 11 amino acids. The germline gives CDR1 DFQATT, CDR2 SNEGSKA (reference sequence). Trimming took off 0 bases at V and 6 bases at J, with 4 bases between the two ends. The CDR3 nucleotides are TGCAGTGCTAGAGATCCGGATACGCAGTATTTT. As protein: CSARDPDTQYF.

This clonotype has more than one count but fewer than ten. The V gene is TRBV5-4, the J gene TRBJ2-4, with 7 bases lining up with TRBD1. The ends lost 4 bases at V and 3 bases at J; junction bases unmatched: 4. The length of the CDR3 is 14 residues. Germline CDR1 SGHNT, CDR2 YYREEE (reference sequence). In DNA form, the CDR3 reads TGTGCCAGCAGCGGGGGACAGAGCAAAAACATTCAGTACTTC. Protein sequence: CASSGGQSKNIQYF.

Of note for this clonotype: A much larger clone is a single base away; this may be a read error. The genes are TRBV7-2 and TRBJ2-7, with 7 bases that match TRBD1. The J segment lost 0 bases and the V segment lost 0 bases, leaving 2 bases of the junction unmatched. This CDR3 comprises 15 residues. CDR1 SGHTA and CDR2 FQGNSA come from the germline V gene. The CDR3 coding sequence is TGTGCCAGCAGCTTAGCGTGGGACAGCTCCTACGAGCAGTACTTC. This translates into CASSLAWDSSYEQYF. The whole variable domain, filled in from reference TRBV7-2 and TRBJ2-7, reads GAGVSQSPSNKVTEKGKDVELRCDPISGHTALYWYRQSLGQGLEFLIYFQGNSAPDKSGLPSDRFSAERTGGSVSTLTIQRTQQEDSAVYLCASSLAWDSSYEQYFGPGTRLTVT.

This clonotype appeared once. The V and J genes are TRBV30 and TRBJ2-7; 10 positions agree with TRBD2. Germline V gives CDR1 GTSNPN, CDR2 SVGIG (reference sequence). Losses at the gene ends were 6 bases for V and 2 bases for J; bases not matched to a gene: 4. The CDR3 is 13 amino acids. DNA of the CDR3: TGTGCCTGTCGGACTAGCGGCCCCTACGAGCAGTACTTC. It is translated as CACRTSGPYEQYF. Together with reference TRBV30 and TRBJ2-7, the CDR3 gives the full variable domain: SQTIHQWPATLVQPVGSPLSLECTVEGTSNPNLYWYRQAAGRGLQLLFYSVGIGQISSEVPQNLSASRPQDRQFILSSKKLLLSDSGFYLCACRTSGPYEQYFGPGTRLTVT.

This clonotype showed up just once. The rearrangement joins TRBV2 to TRBJ1-1; 7 bases fit TRBD1. The CDR3 runs to 11 residues. The germline gives CDR1 SNHLY, CDR2 FYNNEI. The CDR3 nucleotides read TGTGTCGACAGGGTGGCTGGTGAAGCTTTCTTT. Its translation is CVDRVAGEAFF.

This clonotype was counted between two and nine times. This chain uses TRBV11-3 with TRBJ2-2, with 7 bases lining up with TRBD2. CDR1 SGHNT and CDR2 YENEEA come from the germline V gene. The J segment lost 6 bases and the V segment lost 0 bases, leaving 7 bases of the junction unmatched. The CDR3 is made up of 16 amino acids. For the CDR3, the DNA is TGTGCCAGCAGCTTAGAAGGCGGGAGTAACTCCGGGGAGCTGTTTTTT. Translated, it gives CASSLEGGSNSGELFF.

This clonotype was counted many times. The rearrangement links TRBV11-3 to TRBJ2-5; TRBD2 is a possible D gene (5 bases). This CDR3 comprises 14 residues. With 2 bases removed from V and 7 bases from J, the gap between germline ends came to 14 bases. Per the germline V gene, CDR1 is SGHNT and CDR2 is YENEEA. This CDR3 reads CASSLYPNRGTQYF. The DNA for the CDR3 is TGTGCCAGCAGCTTATACCCGAACCGGGGGACCCAGTACTTC.

Comments on this clonotype: The germline gene is not matched at one end of the junction; a read error may be the cause. V gene TRBV7-7 combines with J gene TRBJ1-6, with D unclear. This CDR3 region has 20 residues. Germline lookup yields CDR1 SSHAT and CDR2 FNYEAQ (reference sequence). The chain's CDR3 is CASSLLGGPGFMKLGSPLHF. CDR3 DNA sequence: TGTGCTAGCAGCTTACTCGGTGGGCCCGGGTTCATGAAGCTCGGTTCACCCCTCCACTTT. Looking up the rest from reference TRBV7-7 and TRBJ1-6 gives the full variable domain: GAGVSQSPRYKVTKRGQDVTLRCDPISSHATLYWYQQALGQGPEFLTYFNYEAQPDKSGLPSDRFSAERPEGSISTLTIQRTEQRDSAMYRCASSLLGGPGFMKLGSPLHFGNGTRLTVT.